This T cell receptor beta chain emerged from a study of shared clonotypes between healthy human individuals. Note on this clone: Its antigen is unknown.

Naive CD8 isolation took CD45RO-negative cells positively selected for CCR7 and excluded terminally differentiated effector memory CD45RA+ cells. Method: immunoSEQ multiplex PCR; TCRdb's copy keeps in-frame clones and lacks some. The sample consists of 750,000 to 1,000,000 clones, 90% to 95% of them appearing once. Broader study findings: Clonotype sharing among the donors was expected to vary with sequencing depth.

The sequencing input was naive CD8+ T cells sorted from blood. The TCR was taken from a young man in good health.

The CDR3 bases are TGTGCCAGTAGTACTTCCCTGACGACTGAAGCTTTCTTT. This codes for CASSTSLTTEAFF. J is TRBJ1-1 and V is TRBV19, with no clear D. This CDR3 is 13 amino acids long. V shed 4 bases and J shed 5 bases, with 11 bases lying between them. The germline V gene has CDR1 LNHDA and CDR2 SQIVND (reference sequence).